A single T cell receptor (beta chain) is shown here with its context. The target antigen is unknown. The method was immunoSEQ multiplex PCR; TCRdb's version includes in-frame clones alone and lacks a portion of them. The sample comprises 80,000 to 95,000 clones, more than 60% of which are singletons, and 1.1% rests with the top ten. Using viral peptide pools, the ViraFEST assay grew out antigen-specific CD4+ T cells prior to sequencing. Upon completion of 10 to 11 days in culture, CD4+ T cells were isolated. Participants were vaccinated with two doses of either the BNT162b2 or mRNA-1273 vaccine. Having tested negative for nucleocapsid antibodies, the vaccine recipients showed no prior SARS-CoV-2 infection. The CDR3 is 11 amino acids. V was pared by 7 bases and J by 1 base, with 3 bases between. The germline CDR1 and CDR2 sequences are SNHLY and FYNNEI. This record comes from a study of vaccination effects on CD4 cells after COVID-19. Overall study: Post-vaccine specimens were collected at a median of 72 days following the second dose. Study-wide results and caveats: Marked clonal contraction of both clone types appeared late after vaccination.

The sample was CD4+ T cells from PBMCs cultured with HCoV-OC43 spike peptides, taken after COVID-19 vaccination. Subset denoted: HCoV-OC43 spike overlapping peptide pool stimulation. The origin of this receptor is a human donor who received a COVID-19 vaccine. The chain joins TRBV2 to TRBJ2-3; the D is unclear. The CDR3 DNA follows: TGTGCCAGCACCGGCACAGATACGCAGTATTTT. It encodes CASTGTDTQYF.